This T cell receptor (beta chain) originates from a study of T-cell reconstitution after alpha-beta-depleted transplantation in children. The CDR3 covers 16 residues. The germline gives CDR1 SGHRS, CDR2 YFSETQ. V lost 4 bases and J lost 5, with 21 bases in between. TCRbeta library preparation incorporated unique molecular identifiers. MiXCR, run by TCRdb on the PCR reads, gives a single entry per CDR3 protein. The table lists 350,000 to 500,000 distinct CDR3 sequences, over 40% of them singletons, with 27% in the top ten. With respect to this clonotype: Antigen unknown.

Study-level results: After transplant, high TCRbeta diversity at day 60 in some patients arose from surviving recipient T cells and thymic progenitors. Several hundred expanded graft clones reportedly supplied alpha-beta T cells about two months after transplant. The authors attributed T-cell counts and diversity one year after transplant mostly to newly produced T cells.

The chain has TRBV5-1 and TRBJ2-5; D might be TRBD2 (5 bases). The receptor was derived from a girl aged 2-10 years with aplastic anemia, due to receive a stem cell transplant. The sample in question was PBMCs, obtained before TCRalphabeta/CD19-depleted stem cell transplant. DNA of the CDR3: TGCGCCAGCAGCGCTATTCCCCCGGGGTTGGGGGAGACCCAGTACTTC. Translating gives CASSAIPPGLGETQYF.